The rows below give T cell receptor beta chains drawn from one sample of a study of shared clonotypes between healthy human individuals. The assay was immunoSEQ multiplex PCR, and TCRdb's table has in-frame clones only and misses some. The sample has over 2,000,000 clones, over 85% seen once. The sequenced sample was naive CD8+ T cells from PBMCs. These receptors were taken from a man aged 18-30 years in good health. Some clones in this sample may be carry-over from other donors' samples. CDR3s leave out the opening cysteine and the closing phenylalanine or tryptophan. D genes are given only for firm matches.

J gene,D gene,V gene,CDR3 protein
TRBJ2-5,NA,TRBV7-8,ASSLAPEGAQETQY
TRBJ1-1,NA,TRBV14,ASRRTGNTEAF
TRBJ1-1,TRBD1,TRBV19,ASSIDGTGDKAF
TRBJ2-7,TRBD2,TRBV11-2,ASASGSYEQY
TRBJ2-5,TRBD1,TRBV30,AWNRGYETQY
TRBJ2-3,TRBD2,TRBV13,ASSPNLAAPTDTQY
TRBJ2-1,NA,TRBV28,ASSFANNEQF
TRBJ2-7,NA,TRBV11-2,ASNGRSYEQY
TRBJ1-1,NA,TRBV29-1,SVLSSEAF
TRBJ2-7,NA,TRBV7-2,ASTYKWGAYEQY
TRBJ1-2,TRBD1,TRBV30,AWSDLGQGPNNYGYT
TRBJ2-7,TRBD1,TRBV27,ASTSRGGPLNYEQY
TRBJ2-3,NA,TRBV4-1,ASSHAEGASTDTQY
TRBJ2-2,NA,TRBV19,ASIFSVGGAGELF
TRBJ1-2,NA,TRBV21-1,ASSKDYRDRTNYGYT
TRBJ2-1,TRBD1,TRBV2,ASIRRQGVVHEQF
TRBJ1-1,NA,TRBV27,ASSLFRLGTEAF
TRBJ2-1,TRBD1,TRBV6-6,ASSQDRAEENEQF
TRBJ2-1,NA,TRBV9,ASSETSNREQF
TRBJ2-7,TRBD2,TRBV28,ASSFGGAGYYEQY
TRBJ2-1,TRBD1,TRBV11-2,ASSLDGTAYNEQF
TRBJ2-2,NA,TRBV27,ASSIQPLAPLWAGELF
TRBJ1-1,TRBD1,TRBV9,ASSVGGQGANTEAF
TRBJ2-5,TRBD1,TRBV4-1,ASSTRQGSRTQY
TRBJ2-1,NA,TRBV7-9,ASSLEGGAYNEQF
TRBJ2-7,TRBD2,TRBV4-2,ASSQSLAGLVYEQY
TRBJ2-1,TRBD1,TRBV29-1,SVSRGQVNEQF
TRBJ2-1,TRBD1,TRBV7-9,ASSLGFGQGYNEQF
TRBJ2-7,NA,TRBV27,ASSYSGTYEQY
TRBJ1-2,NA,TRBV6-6,ASSYSAGAMGGYT
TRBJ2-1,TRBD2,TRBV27,ACRLAGYSGDEQF
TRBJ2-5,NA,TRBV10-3,AISDWREETQY
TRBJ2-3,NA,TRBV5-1,ASSQPDTQY
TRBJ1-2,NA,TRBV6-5,ASSYSSPPPDDGYT
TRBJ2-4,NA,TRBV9,ASSVAASLAKNIQY
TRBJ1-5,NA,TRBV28,ASSYRLGGNQPQH
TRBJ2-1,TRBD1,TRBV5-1,ASSATGGSYNEQF
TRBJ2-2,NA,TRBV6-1,ASSAYPGLTANTGELF
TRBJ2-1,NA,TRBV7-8,ASSLSGPGEQF
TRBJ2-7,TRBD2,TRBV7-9,ASKGTTTYEQY
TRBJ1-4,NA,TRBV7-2,ASSSPAFRGHEKLF
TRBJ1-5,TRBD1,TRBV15,AIGQVLQPQH
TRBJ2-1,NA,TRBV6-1,ASSEGLLYEQF
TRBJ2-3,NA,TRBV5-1,ASSPGGDTQY
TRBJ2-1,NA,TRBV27,ASSLGQAYNEQF